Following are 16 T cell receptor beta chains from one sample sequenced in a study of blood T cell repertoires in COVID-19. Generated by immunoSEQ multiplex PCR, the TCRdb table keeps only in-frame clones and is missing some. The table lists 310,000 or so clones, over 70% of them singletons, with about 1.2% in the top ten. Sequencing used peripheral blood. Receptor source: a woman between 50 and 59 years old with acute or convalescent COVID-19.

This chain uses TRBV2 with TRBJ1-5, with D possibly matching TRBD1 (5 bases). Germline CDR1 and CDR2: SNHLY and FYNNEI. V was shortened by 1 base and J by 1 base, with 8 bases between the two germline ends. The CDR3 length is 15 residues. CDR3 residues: CASSEVRGSNQPQHF. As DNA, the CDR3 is TGTGCCAGCAGTGAAGTTAGGGGAAGCAATCAGCCCCAGCATTTT.

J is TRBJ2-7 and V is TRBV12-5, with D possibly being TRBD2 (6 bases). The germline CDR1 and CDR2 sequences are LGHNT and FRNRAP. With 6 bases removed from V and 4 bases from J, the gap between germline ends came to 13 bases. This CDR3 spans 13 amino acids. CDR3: CASGASGVYEQYV. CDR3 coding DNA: TGTGCTAGTGGGGCGTCGGGGGTTTACGAGCAGTACGTC.

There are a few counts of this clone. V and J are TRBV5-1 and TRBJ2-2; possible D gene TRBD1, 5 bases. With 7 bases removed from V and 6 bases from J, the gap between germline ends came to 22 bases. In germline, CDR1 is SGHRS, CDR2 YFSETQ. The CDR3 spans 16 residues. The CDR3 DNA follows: TGCGCCAGCGCGCGCTCCCAGCCAACAGGCGCCGGGGAGCTGTTTTTT. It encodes CASARSQPTGAGELFF.

The DNA for the CDR3 is TGTGCCAGCTCACCCCGCGGTCTTTTAGGGGTCTCGGATGAAAAACTGTTTTTT. Amino acid sequence: CASSPRGLLGVSDEKLFF. The chain has TRBV18 and TRBJ1-4, with D perhaps matching TRBD1 (5 bases). Trimming left V 3 bases short and J 6 bases short, with 23 bases between. Germline V gene data show CDR1 as KGHSH and CDR2 as LQKENI. The CDR3 contains 18 residues.

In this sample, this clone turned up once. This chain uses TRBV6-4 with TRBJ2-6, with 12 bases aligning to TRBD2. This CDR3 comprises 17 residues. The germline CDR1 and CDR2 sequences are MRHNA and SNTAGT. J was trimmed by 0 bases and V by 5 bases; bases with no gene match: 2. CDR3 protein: CASSRTSGISGANVLTF. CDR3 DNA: TGTGCCAGCAGTAGGACTAGCGGGATCTCTGGGGCCAACGTCCTGACTTTC.

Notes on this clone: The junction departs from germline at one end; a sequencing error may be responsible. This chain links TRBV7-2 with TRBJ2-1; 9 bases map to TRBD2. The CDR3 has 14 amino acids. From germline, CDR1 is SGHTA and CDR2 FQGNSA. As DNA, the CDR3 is TGTGCCAGCAGCTCGTCCTCTAGCGGGATAATGAAAATCTTC. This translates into CASSSSSSGIMKIF.

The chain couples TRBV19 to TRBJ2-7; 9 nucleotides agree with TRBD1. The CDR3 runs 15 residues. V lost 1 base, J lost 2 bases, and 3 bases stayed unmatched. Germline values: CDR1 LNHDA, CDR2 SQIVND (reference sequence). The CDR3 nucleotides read TGTGCCAGTAGTATAGCGGGGACAGGGACCTACGAGCAGTACTTC. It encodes CASSIAGTGTYEQYF.

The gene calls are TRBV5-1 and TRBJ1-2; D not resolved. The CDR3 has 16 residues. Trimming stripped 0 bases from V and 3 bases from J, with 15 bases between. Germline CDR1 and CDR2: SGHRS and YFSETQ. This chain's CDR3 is CASSLGFGGTDYGYTF. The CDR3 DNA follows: TGCGCCAGCAGCTTGGGGTTCGGCGGCACCGACTATGGCTACACCTTC.

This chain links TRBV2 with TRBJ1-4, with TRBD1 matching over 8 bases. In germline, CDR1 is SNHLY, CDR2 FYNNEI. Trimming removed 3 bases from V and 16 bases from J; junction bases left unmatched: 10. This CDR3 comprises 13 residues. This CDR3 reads CASSEEITTGEFF. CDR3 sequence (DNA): TGTGCCAGCAGTGAGGAGATAACGACAGGGGAGTTTTTT.

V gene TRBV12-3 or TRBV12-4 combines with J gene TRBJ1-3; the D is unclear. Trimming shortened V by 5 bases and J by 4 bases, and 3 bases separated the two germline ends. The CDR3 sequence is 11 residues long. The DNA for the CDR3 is TGTGCCAGCAGTGAGGGAAACACCATATATTTT. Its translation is CASSEGNTIYF.

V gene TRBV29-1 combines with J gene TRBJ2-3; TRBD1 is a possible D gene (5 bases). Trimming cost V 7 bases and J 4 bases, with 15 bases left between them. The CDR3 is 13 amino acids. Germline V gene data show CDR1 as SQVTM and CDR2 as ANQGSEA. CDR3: CSAWDLGADTQYF. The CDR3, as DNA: TGCAGCGCTTGGGATTTAGGGGCAGATACGCAGTATTTT.

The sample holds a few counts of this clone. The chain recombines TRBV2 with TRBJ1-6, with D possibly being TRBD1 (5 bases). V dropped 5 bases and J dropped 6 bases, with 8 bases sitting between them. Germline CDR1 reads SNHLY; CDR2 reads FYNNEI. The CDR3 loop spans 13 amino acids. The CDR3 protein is CASSPTANSPLHF. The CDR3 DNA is TGTGCCAGCAGTCCGACAGCTAATTCACCCCTCCACTTT. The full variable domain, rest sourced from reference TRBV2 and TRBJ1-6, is EPEVTQTPSHQVTQMGQEVILRCVPISNHLYFYWYRQILGQKVEFLVSFYNNEISEKSEIFDDQFSVERPDGSNFTLKIRSTKLEDSAMYFCASSPTANSPLHFGNGTRLTVT.

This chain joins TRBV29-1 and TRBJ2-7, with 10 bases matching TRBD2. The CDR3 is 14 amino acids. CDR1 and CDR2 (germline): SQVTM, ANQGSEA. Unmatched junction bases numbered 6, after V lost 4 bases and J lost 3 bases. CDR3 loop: CSVGPSGGFYEQYF. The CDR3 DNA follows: TGCAGCGTTGGGCCTAGCGGGGGTTTCTACGAGCAGTACTTC.

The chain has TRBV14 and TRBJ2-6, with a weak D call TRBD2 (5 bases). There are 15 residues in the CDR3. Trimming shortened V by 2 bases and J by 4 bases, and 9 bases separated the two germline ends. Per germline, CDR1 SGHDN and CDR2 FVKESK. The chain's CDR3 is CASSQRGAGANVLTF. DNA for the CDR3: TGTGCCAGCAGCCAACGGGGTGCCGGGGCCAACGTCCTGACTTTC.

CDR3 amino acids: CASSPWTGGTSGANVLTF. CDR3 DNA sequence: TGTGCCAGCTCACCCTGGACAGGGGGGACTTCTGGGGCCAACGTCCTGACTTTC. The chain employs TRBV18 and TRBJ2-6; the match to TRBD1 covers 10 bases. V shed 3 bases and J 1 base; nucleotides not matched to a gene: 6. Germline V gene lookup returns CDR1 KGHSH and CDR2 LQKENI. CDR3 size: 18 residues.

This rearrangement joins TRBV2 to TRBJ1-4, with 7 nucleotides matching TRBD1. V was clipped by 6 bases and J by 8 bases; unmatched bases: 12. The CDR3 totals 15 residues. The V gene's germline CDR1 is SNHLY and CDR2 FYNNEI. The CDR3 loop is CASSPTGFQGEKLFF. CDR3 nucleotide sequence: TGTGCCAGCAGCCCGACAGGGTTTCAAGGAGAAAAACTGTTTTTT.